Listed below are T cell receptor beta chains from one sample, sequenced in a study of blood T cells in healthy people across ages. TCRdb independently ran MiXCR on the 5' RACE reads; one entry per CDR3 protein. The repertoire has around 800,000 distinct CDR3 sequences, around 62% of them found once; the top ten carry 28%. Material for sequencing was blood. The receptors stem from a man aged 25 to 45 in good health. Both conserved end residues are part of each CDR3. The order of the fields is CDR3 DNA, CDR3 protein, D gene, clone size, V gene, J gene. D genes are given only for firm matches. Only part of the rows carry a size: once, few, many, or a class if the clone is expanded.

DNA: TGCGCCAGCAACCTGGGGAAGGGGCATACGCAGTATTTT; CDR3: CASNLGKGHTQYF; D: .; size: .; V: TRBV4-3; J: TRBJ2-3
DNA: TGTGCCAGCAGTGACAATACAGGGGGCGCGAATGGCTACACCTTC; CDR3: CASSDNTGGANGYTF; D: TRBD1; size: .; V: TRBV6-4; J: TRBJ1-2
DNA: TGCAGTGCTAGGGCCGACCTTCGAATGGCTTTCTTT; CDR3: CSARADLRMAFF; D: .; size: .; V: TRBV20-1; J: TRBJ1-1
DNA: TGTGCCAGCAGCTTACAGGATGGAGCTAATGAAAAACTGTTTTTT; CDR3: CASSLQDGANEKLFF; D: .; size: .; V: TRBV7-2; J: TRBJ1-4
DNA: TGTGCCAGCAGTAACAGTCAACGGGGCACAGATACGCAGTATTTT; CDR3: CASSNSQRGTDTQYF; D: .; size: .; V: TRBV25-1; J: TRBJ2-3
DNA: TGTGCCAGCAGCCCCGGGATCCTCACAGATACGCAGTATTTT; CDR3: CASSPGILTDTQYF; D: .; size: few; V: TRBV7-2; J: TRBJ2-3
DNA: TGCAGTGCTCCGGGGCCGACAGCCTACGAGCAGTACTTC; CDR3: CSAPGPTAYEQYF; D: .; size: .; V: TRBV20-1; J: TRBJ2-7
DNA: TGCAGCGTTTACGGCGGGGGGGCCTCAGATACGCAGTATTTT; CDR3: CSVYGGGASDTQYF; D: TRBD2; size: .; V: TRBV29-1; J: TRBJ2-3
DNA: TGCGCCAGCAGCCAAGAAACGGACGGGGGGGCCGTGAATGAGCAGTTCTTC; CDR3: CASSQETDGGAVNEQFF; D: TRBD2; size: .; V: TRBV4-3; J: TRBJ2-1
DNA: TGCAGCGTTGGCGGGGGGCTCCAAGAGACCCAGTACTTC; CDR3: CSVGGGLQETQYF; D: TRBD2; size: .; V: TRBV29-1; J: TRBJ2-5
DNA: TGCGCCAGCAGCCAAGCGCGGGATAGCGGGGGAGCCTACAATGAGCAGTTCTTC; CDR3: CASSQARDSGGAYNEQFF; D: TRBD2; size: .; V: TRBV4-1; J: TRBJ2-1
DNA: TGTGCCAGCAGCGCCTTAGGGACCAGCTACGAGCAGTACTTC; CDR3: CASSALGTSYEQYF; D: .; size: .; V: TRBV7-9; J: TRBJ2-7
DNA: TGTGCCAGCATTGGGGGTTACGAGCAGTACTTC; CDR3: CASIGGYEQYF; D: .; size: .; V: TRBV6-4; J: TRBJ2-7
DNA: TGTGCCATCAACCCGGGACAGGGACCGTATGGCTACACCTTC; CDR3: CAINPGQGPYGYTF; D: TRBD1; size: few; V: TRBV10-3; J: TRBJ1-2
DNA: TGCGCCAGCAGCCGGGACGGGGGGGTGGGTGCGGAACTGTTTTTT; CDR3: CASSRDGGVGAELFF; D: .; size: .; V: TRBV4-3; J: TRBJ1-4
DNA: TGTGCCAGCAGCTTAGAGGGACAGGGGATCGATGAGCAGTTCTTC; CDR3: CASSLEGQGIDEQFF; D: TRBD1; size: .; V: TRBV7-7; J: TRBJ2-1
DNA: TGTGCCAGCAGCCAACAGGGAAAGGGGGAAGGAGGAGAAAAACTGTTTTTT; CDR3: CASSQQGKGEGGEKLFF; D: .; size: few; V: TRBV4-2; J: TRBJ1-4
DNA: TGTGCCAGCAGCCCGCGACACCGAGGGGTCTACGAGCAGTACTTC; CDR3: CASSPRHRGVYEQYF; D: .; size: .; V: TRBV7-2; J: TRBJ2-7
DNA: TGTGCCAGCAGATCCCTAGCGCGCGAGACCCAGTACTTC; CDR3: CASRSLARETQYF; D: .; size: .; V: TRBV3-1; J: TRBJ2-5
DNA: TGTGCCAGCAGTTACGCCGGGACAGGGTTGTACGAGCAGTACTTC; CDR3: CASSYAGTGLYEQYF; D: TRBD1; size: few; V: TRBV6-9; J: TRBJ2-7
DNA: TGTGCCAGCAGCTCCCCCGGATGGAGCGGGCGGCAAGAGACCCAGTACTTC; CDR3: CASSSPGWSGRQETQYF; D: .; size: .; V: TRBV11-1; J: TRBJ2-5
DNA: TGCAGTGCGAACCCCCTAGGGGAGGGCACAGATACGCAGTATTTT; CDR3: CSANPLGEGTDTQYF; D: .; size: .; V: TRBV20-1; J: TRBJ2-3
DNA: TGTGCCAGCAGTTTAGGTCTTCGCAATCAGCCCCAGCATTTT; CDR3: CASSLGLRNQPQHF; D: .; size: .; V: TRBV12-3/TRBV12-4; J: TRBJ1-5
DNA: TGTGCCAGCAGCCGCCGCCTAGCGGGGGGGCATGGTATTGAGCAGTACTTC; CDR3: CASSRRLAGGHGIEQYF; D: TRBD2; size: few; V: TRBV4-2; J: TRBJ2-5
DNA: TGTGCCAGCAGCTTACCGACAGGGTGGGGGAACACTGAAGCTTTCTTT; CDR3: CASSLPTGWGNTEAFF; D: TRBD1; size: .; V: TRBV5-6; J: TRBJ1-1
DNA: TGCAGCGTTGAAACTCTGGGCCGTGGCACCGGGGAGCTGTTTTTT; CDR3: CSVETLGRGTGELFF; D: .; size: .; V: TRBV29-1; J: TRBJ2-2
DNA: TGCAGTGCTAGCTTAGGTTACGAGCAGTACTTC; CDR3: CSASLGYEQYF; D: .; size: .; V: TRBV20-1; J: TRBJ2-7
DNA: TGTGCCAGCATCCCCTCCAGTGGGGGTGGCTACACCTTC; CDR3: CASIPSSGGGYTF; D: .; size: few; V: TRBV13; J: TRBJ1-2
DNA: TGTGCCATCGGGGGACTAGCTAGCACAGATACGCAGTATTTT; CDR3: CAIGGLASTDTQYF; D: TRBD2; size: few; V: TRBV10-3; J: TRBJ2-3
DNA: TGTGCCAGCAGTCAGAACAGGGGCATGGACGAGCAGTACTTC; CDR3: CASSQNRGMDEQYF; D: TRBD1; size: .; V: TRBV2; J: TRBJ2-7
DNA: TGCAGTGCTAGAGGTAGCGGGGGCCTTGTCTACGAGCAGTACTTC; CDR3: CSARGSGGLVYEQYF; D: TRBD2; size: .; V: TRBV20-1; J: TRBJ2-7
DNA: TGTGCCAGCAGTCGGGAAGAGACCCTGTACTTC; CDR3: CASSREETLYF; D: .; size: .; V: TRBV5-6; J: TRBJ2-4
DNA: TGTGCCATCAGTGGTGACAGCAATCAGCCCCAGCATTTT; CDR3: CAISGDSNQPQHF; D: .; size: .; V: TRBV10-3; J: TRBJ1-5
DNA: TGCGCCAGCAGCCACACAGGCCCTGGGGCCAACGTCCTGACTTTC; CDR3: CASSHTGPGANVLTF; D: .; size: .; V: TRBV4-3; J: TRBJ2-6
DNA: TGTGCCAGCAGCCAAGAAGCGGGGACCCTAGGGACTAAAAAAGAGACCCAGTACTTC; CDR3: CASSQEAGTLGTKKETQYF; D: TRBD2; size: .; V: TRBV4-2; J: TRBJ2-5
DNA: TGTGCCAGCAGCGGGCACAGGGGACTGAACACTGAAGCTTTCTTT; CDR3: CASSGHRGLNTEAFF; D: TRBD1; size: once; V: TRBV11-2; J: TRBJ1-1
DNA: TGTGCCAGCAGCCAAGTGCGGGGGGGGTTCACAGATACGCAGTATTTT; CDR3: CASSQVRGGFTDTQYF; D: TRBD2; size: .; V: TRBV4-2; J: TRBJ2-3
DNA: TGTGCCACCAGTGATTGGGCAGGGTTGGAGACCCAGTACTTC; CDR3: CATSDWAGLETQYF; D: .; size: .; V: TRBV24-1; J: TRBJ2-5
DNA: TGTGCCAGCAAACGGGACAGGGAGAGCGGGGACAATGAGCAGTTCTTC; CDR3: CASKRDRESGDNEQFF; D: TRBD1; size: .; V: TRBV12-3/TRBV12-4; J: TRBJ2-1
DNA: TGTGCCAGCAGCGTAGGGCGGGCCCGGACGTACAATGAGCAGTTCTTC; CDR3: CASSVGRARTYNEQFF; D: .; size: .; V: TRBV9; J: TRBJ2-1
DNA: TGCAGTGCTCTCAACGGGGATCAGCCCCAGCATTTT; CDR3: CSALNGDQPQHF; D: .; size: .; V: TRBV20-1; J: TRBJ1-5
DNA: TGTGCCAGCAGTCCCAATCGGGCGCGTGAGCAGTACTTC; CDR3: CASSPNRAREQYF; D: .; size: few; V: TRBV7-9; J: TRBJ2-4
DNA: TGTGCCAGCAGTACACCCAGGGAGTCTACGTACGAGCAGTACTTC; CDR3: CASSTPRESTYEQYF; D: .; size: few; V: TRBV6-2/TRBV6-3; J: TRBJ2-7
DNA: TGTGCCAGCAGCCTCAACAGGGGAGATGAGCAGTTCTTC; CDR3: CASSLNRGDEQFF; D: TRBD1; size: .; V: TRBV3-1; J: TRBJ2-1
DNA: TGTGCCAGCATGTACAGGGAACCGACCCAGTACTTC; CDR3: CASMYREPTQYF; D: .; size: .; V: TRBV2; J: TRBJ2-5